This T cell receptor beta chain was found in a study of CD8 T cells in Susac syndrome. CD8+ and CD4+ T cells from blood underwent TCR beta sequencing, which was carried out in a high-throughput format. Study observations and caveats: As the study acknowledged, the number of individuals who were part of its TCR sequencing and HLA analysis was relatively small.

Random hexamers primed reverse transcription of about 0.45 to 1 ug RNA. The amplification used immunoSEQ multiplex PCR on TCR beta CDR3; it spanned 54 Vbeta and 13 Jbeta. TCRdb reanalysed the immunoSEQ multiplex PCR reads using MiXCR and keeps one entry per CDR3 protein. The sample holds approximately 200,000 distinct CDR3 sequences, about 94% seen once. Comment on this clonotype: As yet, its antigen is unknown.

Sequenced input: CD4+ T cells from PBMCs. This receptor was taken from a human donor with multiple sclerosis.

The CDR3 is CASATIAGAGEQFF. DNA for the CDR3: TGCGCCAGCGCAACCATAGCGGGGGCGGGGGAGCAGTTCTTC. The V gene is TRBV5-1, the J gene TRBJ2-1, with 9 bases fitting TRBD2. Losses at the gene ends were 7 bases for V and 10 bases for J; bases not matched to a gene: 12. The CDR3 extends over 14 amino acids. CDR1 is SGHRS and CDR2 is YFSETQ in the germline V gene.